The sequence of this TCR beta chain was determined in a study of shared clonotypes between healthy human individuals. TCRdb keeps only in-frame clones here, not all; method: immunoSEQ multiplex PCR. The sample contains about 1.1 million clones, 78% of which appear only once. The CDR3 totals 12 residues. The ends were cut back, 1 base at V and 9 bases at J, with 7 bases in the middle. From germline, CDR1 is SGHVS and CDR2 FQNEAQ. Memory CD4+ cells were the fraction left after CD45RA+ naive selection. The sequenced material came from memory CD4+ T cells from PBMCs. Subset defined: CD45RA-negative fraction. The V gene is TRBV7-8, the J gene TRBJ1-3; weak D call: TRBD1 (6 bases). The TCR was taken from a man between 18 and 29 years old in good health. Some clones in this sample may be carry-over from other donors' samples. The CDR3 DNA sequence: TGTGCCAGCAGCTTAGTAGGGGGCACCATATATTTT. This encodes CASSLVGGTIYF.